This T cell receptor beta chain was recorded in a study of monozygotic twins with inflammatory bowel disease. Germline V CDR1 and CDR2: MGHRA, YSYEKL. There are 21 residues in the CDR3. Each CDR3 protein gets one entry in TCRdb, which reprocessed the 5' RACE reads and gives no DNA. This sample carries 150,000 or so distinct CDR3 sequences, with about 1.2% going to the ten biggest clones. The chain has TRBV4-1 and TRBJ2-1; TCRdb names TRBD1, which stays unverified in the absence of DNA. This sequence was found in a human donor with ulcerative colitis or Crohn's disease, or a healthy co-twin of an affected twin (not recorded which). Material for sequencing was blood. CDR3 sequence: CASSHPPGGRGPTSTYNEQFF.